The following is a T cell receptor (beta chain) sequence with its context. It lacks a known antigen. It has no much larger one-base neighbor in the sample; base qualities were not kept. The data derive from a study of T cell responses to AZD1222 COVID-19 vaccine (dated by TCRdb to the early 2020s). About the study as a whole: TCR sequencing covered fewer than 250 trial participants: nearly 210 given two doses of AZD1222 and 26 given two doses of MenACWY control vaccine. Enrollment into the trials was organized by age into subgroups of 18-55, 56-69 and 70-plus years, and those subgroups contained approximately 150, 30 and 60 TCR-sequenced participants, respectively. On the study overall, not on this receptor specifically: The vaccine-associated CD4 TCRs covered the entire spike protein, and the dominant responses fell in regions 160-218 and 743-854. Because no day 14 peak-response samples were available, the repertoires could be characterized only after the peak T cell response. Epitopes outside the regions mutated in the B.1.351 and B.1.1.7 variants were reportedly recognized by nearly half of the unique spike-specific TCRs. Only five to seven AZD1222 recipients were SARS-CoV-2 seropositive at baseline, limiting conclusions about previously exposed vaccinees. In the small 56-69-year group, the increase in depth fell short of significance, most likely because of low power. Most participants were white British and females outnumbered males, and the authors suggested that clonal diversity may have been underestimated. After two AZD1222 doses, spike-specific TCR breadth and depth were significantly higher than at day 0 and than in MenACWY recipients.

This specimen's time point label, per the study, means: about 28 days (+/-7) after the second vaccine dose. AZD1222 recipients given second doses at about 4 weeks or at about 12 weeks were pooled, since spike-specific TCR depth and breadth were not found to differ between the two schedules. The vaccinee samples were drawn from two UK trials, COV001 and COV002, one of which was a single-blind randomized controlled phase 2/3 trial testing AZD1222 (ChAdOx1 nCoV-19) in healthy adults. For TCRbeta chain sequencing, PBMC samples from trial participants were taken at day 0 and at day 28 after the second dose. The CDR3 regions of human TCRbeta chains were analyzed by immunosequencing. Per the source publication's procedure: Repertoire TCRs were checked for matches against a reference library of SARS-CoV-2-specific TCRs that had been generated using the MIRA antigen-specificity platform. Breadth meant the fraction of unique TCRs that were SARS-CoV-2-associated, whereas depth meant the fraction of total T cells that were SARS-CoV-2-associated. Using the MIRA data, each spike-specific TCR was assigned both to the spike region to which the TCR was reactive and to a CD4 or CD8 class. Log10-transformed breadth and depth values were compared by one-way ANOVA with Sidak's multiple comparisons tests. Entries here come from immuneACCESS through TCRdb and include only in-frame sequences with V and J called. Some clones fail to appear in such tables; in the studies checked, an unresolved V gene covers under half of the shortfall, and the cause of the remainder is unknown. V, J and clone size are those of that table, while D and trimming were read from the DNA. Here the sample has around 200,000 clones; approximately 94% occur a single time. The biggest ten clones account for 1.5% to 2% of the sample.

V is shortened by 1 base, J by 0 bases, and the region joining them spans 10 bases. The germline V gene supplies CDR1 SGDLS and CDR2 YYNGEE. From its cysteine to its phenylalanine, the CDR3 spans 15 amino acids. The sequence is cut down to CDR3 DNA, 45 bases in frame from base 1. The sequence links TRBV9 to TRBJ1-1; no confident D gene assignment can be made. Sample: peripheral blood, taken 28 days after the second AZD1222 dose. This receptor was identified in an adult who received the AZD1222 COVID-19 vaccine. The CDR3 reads CASSVYLGMNTEAFF. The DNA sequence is TGTGCCAGCAGCGTATATCTTGGAATGAACACTGAAGCTTTCTTT.